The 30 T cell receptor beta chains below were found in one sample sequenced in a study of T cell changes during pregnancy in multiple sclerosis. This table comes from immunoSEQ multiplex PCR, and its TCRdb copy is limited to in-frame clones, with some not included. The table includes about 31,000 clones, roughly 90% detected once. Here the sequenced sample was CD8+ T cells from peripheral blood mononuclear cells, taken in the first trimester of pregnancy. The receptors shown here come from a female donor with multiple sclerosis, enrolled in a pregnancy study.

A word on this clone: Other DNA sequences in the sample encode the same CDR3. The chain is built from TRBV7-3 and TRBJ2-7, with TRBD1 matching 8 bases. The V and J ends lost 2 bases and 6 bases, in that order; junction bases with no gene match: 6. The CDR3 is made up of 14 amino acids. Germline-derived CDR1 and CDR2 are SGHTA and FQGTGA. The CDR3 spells CASSLGQGAGEQYF. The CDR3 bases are TGTGCCAGCAGCTTAGGCCAGGGGGCTGGCGAGCAGTACTTC.

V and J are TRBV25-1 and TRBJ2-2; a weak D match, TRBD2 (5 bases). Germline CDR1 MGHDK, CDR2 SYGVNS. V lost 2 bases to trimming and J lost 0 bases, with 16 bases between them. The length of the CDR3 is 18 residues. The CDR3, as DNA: TGTGCCAGCAGTGAAACCCGGCTAGCTGAAACGAACACCGGGGAGCTGTTTTTT. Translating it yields CASSETRLAETNTGELFF.

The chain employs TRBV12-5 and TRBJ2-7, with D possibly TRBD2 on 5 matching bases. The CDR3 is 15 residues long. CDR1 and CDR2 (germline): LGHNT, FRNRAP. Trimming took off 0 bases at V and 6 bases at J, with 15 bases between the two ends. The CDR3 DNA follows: TGTGCTAGTGGTTTGGTAAACCCGGTCGGAGGCGAGCAGTACTTC. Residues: CASGLVNPVGGEQYF.

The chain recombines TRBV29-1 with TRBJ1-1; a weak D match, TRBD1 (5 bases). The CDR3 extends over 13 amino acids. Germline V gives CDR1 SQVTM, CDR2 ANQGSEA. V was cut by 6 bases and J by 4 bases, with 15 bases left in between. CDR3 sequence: CSVVDSGSTEAFF. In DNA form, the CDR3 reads TGCAGCGTCGTCGACAGCGGGAGCACTGAAGCTTTCTTT.

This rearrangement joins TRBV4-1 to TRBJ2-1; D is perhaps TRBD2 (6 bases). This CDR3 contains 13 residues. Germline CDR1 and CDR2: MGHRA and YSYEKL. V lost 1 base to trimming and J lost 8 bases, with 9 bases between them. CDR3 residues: CASSQVPGDEQFF. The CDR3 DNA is TGCGCCAGCAGCCAAGTTCCGGGAGATGAGCAGTTCTTC.

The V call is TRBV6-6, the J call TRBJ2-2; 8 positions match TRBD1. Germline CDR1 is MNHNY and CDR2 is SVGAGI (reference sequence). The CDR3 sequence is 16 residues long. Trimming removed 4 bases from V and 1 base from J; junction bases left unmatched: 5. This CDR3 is CASSSRGQGNTGELFF. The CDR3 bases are TGTGCCAGCAGTTCCAGGGGGCAGGGGAACACCGGGGAGCTGTTTTTT.

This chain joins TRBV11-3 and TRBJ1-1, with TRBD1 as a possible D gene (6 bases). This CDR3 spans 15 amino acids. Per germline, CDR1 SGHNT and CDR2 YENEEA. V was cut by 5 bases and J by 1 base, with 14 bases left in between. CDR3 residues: CASSPLQGSNTEAFF. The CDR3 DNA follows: TGTGCCAGCAGCCCGTTACAGGGATCGAACACTGAAGCTTTCTTT.

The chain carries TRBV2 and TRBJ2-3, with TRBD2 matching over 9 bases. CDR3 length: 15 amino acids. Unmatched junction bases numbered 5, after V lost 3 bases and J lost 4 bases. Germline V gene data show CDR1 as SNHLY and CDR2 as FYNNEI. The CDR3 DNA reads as TGTGCCAGCAGTGAGGTAGCGGGAGATCCAGATACGCAGTATTTT. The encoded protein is CASSEVAGDPDTQYF.

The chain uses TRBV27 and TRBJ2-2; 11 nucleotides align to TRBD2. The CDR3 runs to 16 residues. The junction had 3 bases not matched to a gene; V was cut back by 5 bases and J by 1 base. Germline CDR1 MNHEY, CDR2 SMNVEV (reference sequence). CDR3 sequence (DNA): TGTGCCAGCAGTCCCCTAGCGGGGGGGAACACCGGGGAGCTGTTTTTT. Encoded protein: CASSPLAGGNTGELFF.

The chain's CDR3 is CASSPPGTSGETQYF. DNA of the CDR3: TGTGCCAGCAGCCCTCCTGGGACTAGCGGTGAGACCCAGTACTTC. The chain has TRBV27 and TRBJ2-5, with TRBD2 matching over 11 bases. CDR3 length: 15 amino acids. With 6 bases clipped from V and 5 bases from J, the junction kept 8 bases outside the gene matches. Per the germline V gene, CDR1 is MNHEY and CDR2 is SMNVEV (reference sequence).

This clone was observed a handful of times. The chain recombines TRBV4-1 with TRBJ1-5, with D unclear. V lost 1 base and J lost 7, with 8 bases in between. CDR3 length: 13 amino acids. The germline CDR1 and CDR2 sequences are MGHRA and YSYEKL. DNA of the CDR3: TGCGCCAGCAGCCAAGTAATCGGGCAGCCCCAGCATTTT. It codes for CASSQVIGQPQHF.

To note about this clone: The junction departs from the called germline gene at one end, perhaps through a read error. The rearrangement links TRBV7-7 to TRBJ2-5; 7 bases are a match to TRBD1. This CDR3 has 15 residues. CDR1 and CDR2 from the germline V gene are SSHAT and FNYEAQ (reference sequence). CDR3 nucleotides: TGTGCTAGCAGCTTATTATCAGGGGGTGATGCGACCCAGTACTTC. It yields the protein CASSLLSGGDATQYF.

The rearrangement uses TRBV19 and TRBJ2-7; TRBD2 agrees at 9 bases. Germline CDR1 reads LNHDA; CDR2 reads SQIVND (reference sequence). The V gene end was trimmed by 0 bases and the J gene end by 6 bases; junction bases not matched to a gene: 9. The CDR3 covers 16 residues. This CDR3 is CASSIDGLAGMSEQYF. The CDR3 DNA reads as TGTGCCAGTAGTATAGATGGCCTAGCGGGGATGAGCGAGCAGTACTTC.

The DNA of the CDR3 is TGTGCCAGCAGTTCAGGGGGACTGATTGAAGCTTTCTTT. It encodes CASSSGGLIEAFF. The chain is built from TRBV27 and TRBJ1-1; the match to TRBD1 covers 7 bases. V gave up 4 bases and J gave up 7 bases; unmatched junction bases: 6. The CDR3 extends over 13 amino acids. The germline V gene has CDR1 MNHEY and CDR2 SMNVEV (reference sequence).

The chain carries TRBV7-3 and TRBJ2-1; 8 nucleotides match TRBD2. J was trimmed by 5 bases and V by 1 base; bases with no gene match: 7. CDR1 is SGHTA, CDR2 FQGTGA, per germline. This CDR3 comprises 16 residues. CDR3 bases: TGTGCCAGCAGCTTAATTGGCGGGGGGACAAACAATGAGCAGTTCTTC. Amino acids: CASSLIGGGTNNEQFF.

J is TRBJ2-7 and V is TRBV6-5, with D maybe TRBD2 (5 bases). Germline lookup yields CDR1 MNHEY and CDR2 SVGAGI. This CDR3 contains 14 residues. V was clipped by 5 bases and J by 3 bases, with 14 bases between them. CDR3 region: CASSPSRGGYEQYF. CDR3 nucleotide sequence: TGTGCCAGCAGTCCTTCACGGGGTGGCTACGAGCAGTACTTC.

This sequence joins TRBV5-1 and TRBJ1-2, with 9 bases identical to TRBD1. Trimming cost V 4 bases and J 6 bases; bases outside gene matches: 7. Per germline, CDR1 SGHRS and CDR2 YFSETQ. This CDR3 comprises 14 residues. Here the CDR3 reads CASSPGTGKHGYTF. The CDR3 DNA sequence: TGCGCCAGCAGCCCCGGGACAGGGAAACATGGCTACACCTTC.

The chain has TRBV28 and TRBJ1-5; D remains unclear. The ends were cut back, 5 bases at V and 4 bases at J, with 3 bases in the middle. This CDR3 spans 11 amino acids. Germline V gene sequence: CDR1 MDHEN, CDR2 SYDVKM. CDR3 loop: CASSQNQPQHF. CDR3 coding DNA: TGTGCCAGCAGTCAGAATCAGCCCCAGCATTTT.

CDR3 nucleotides: TGCGCCAGCAGCTGGACTAGCGTGGGAGAGACCCAGTACTTC. Translating gives CASSWTSVGETQYF. V usage is TRBV5-1 and J usage is TRBJ2-5, with 9 bases fitting TRBD2. The V gene end was trimmed by 3 bases and the J gene end by 4 bases; junction bases not matched to a gene: 4. The germline CDR1 and CDR2 sequences are SGHRS and YFSETQ. The length of the CDR3 is 14 residues.

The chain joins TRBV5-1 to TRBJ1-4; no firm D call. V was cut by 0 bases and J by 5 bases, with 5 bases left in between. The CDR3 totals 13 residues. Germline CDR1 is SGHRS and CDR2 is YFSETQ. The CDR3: CASSLDRNEKLFF. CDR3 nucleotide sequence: TGCGCCAGCAGCTTGGACAGAAATGAAAAACTGTTTTTT.

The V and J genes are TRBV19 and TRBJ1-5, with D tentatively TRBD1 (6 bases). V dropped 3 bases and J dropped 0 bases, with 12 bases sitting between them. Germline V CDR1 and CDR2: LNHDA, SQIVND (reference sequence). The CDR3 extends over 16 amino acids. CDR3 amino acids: CASSMATGGSNQPQHF. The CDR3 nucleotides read TGTGCCAGTAGTATGGCGACAGGAGGTAGCAATCAGCCCCAGCATTTT.

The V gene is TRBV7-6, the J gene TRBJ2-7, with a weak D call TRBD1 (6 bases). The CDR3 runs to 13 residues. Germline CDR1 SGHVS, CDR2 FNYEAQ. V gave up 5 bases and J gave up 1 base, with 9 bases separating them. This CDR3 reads CASSIGQSYEQYF. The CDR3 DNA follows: TGTGCCAGCAGCATTGGACAGTCCTACGAGCAGTACTTC.

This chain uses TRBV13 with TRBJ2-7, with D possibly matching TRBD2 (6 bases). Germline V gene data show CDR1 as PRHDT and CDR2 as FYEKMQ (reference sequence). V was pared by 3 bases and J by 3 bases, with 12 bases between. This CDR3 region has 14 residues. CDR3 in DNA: TGTGCCAGCAGCTTTAGGGGAGGTGGCTACGAGCAGTACTTC. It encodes CASSFRGGGYEQYF.

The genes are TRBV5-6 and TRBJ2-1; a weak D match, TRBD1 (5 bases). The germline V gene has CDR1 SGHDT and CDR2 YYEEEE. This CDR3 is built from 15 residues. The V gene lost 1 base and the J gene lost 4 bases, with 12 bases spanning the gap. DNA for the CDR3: TGTGCCAGCAGCTTGATGGCAGGGCTGTACAATGAGCAGTTCTTC. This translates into CASSLMAGLYNEQFF.

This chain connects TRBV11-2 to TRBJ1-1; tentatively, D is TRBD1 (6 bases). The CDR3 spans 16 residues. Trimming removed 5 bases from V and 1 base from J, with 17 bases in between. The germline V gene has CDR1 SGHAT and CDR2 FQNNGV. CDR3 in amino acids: CASSHAGGKGNTEAFF. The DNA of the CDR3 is TGTGCCAGCAGCCACGCGGGGGGCAAGGGGAACACTGAAGCTTTCTTT.

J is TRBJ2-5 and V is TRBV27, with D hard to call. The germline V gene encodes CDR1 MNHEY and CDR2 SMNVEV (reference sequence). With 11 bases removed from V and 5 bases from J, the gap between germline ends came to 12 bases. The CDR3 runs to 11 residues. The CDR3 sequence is CASRGPETQYF. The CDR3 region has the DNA TGTGCCTCCCGAGGTCCGGAGACCCAGTACTTC.

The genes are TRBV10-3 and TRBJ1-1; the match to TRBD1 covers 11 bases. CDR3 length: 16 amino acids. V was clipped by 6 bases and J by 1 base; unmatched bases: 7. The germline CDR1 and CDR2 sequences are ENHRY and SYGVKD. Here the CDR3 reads CAISGDRGTPNTEAFF. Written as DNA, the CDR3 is TGTGCCATCAGCGGGGACAGGGGGACACCGAACACTGAAGCTTTCTTT.

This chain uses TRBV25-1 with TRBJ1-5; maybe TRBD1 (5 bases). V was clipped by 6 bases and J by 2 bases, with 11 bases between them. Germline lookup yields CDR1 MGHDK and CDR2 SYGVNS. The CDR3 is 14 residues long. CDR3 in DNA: TGTGCCAGCAGACCCGGGGGGGGCAATCAGCCCCAGCATTTT. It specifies CASRPGGGNQPQHF.

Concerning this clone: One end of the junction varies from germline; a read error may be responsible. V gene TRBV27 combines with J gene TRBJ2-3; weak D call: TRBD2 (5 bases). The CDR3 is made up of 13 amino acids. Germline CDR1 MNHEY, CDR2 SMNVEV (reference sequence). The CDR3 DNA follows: TGCGCCAGCATGAGCGGCAGCACAGATACGCAGTATTTT. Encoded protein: CASMSGSTDTQYF.

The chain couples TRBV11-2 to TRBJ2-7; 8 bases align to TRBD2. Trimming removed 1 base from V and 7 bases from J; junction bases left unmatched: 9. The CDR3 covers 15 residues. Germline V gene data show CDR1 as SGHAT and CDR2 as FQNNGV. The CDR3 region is CASSLAASGSREQYF. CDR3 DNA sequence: TGTGCCAGCAGCTTAGCGGCTAGCGGGTCGAGGGAGCAGTACTTC. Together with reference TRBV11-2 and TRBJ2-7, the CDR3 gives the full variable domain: EAGVAQSPRYKIIEKRQSVAFWCNPISGHATLYWYQQILGQGPKLLIQFQNNGVVDDSQLPKDRFSAERLKGVDSTLKIQPAKLEDSAVYLCASSLAASGSREQYFGPGTRLTVT.